This entry concerns a single T cell receptor beta chain. One Seattle source followed patients from active infection through their disease course. This entry comes from a study of blood T cell repertoires in COVID-19. Study details: Sites in the United States, Italy and Spain provided acute and convalescent COVID-19 samples. The cDNA or gDNA used as material had been derived from T cells, B-cell-depleted T cells, or PBMCs.

CDR1 is MDHEN and CDR2 is SYDVKM in the germline V gene. The junction had 7 bases not matched to a gene; V was cut back by 2 bases and J by 0 bases. The CDR3 is 17 residues long. Original processing methods: Amplifying reference gene primers gave estimates of nucleated cell counts. Libraries were prepared by immunoSEQ multiplex PCR; TCRdb keeps only in-frame clonotypes and omits some of them. For V, J and clone size, that table is used; D and trimming come from the DNA. The repertoire includes 440,000 or so clones, around 91% of them detected once, and about 1.4% sits in the top ten. Sequenced input: peripheral blood. This receptor was identified in a woman in her thirties or forties with COVID-19, enrolled during active disease. The chain links TRBV28 to TRBJ1-5; 7 bases line up with TRBD1. The CDR3 bases are TGTGCCAGCAGTTTAAAGTCAGGGGGACATAGCAATCAGCCCCAGCATTTT. This codes for CASSLKSGGHSNQPQHF.